A selection of T cell receptor beta chains follows, all from one sample in a study of cytomegalovirus exposure and HLA in healthy donors. Here immunoSEQ multiplex PCR was the method, and the copy in TCRdb shows in-frame clones only, minus some. Here the sample spans 100,000 to 150,000 clones, over 70% being singletons. Sequencing was done on a sample of PBMCs. Every receptor here comes from a woman between 50 and 59 years old in good health and CMV-seronegative. The CDR3 runs from the conserved cysteine through the conserved F or W. The D gene is left open where the match is weak. Some rows have no size entry. The others give once, few or many, or a class for an expanded clone.

cdr3_length j_call clone_size v_call d_call cdr3_nt cdr3_aa
12 TRBJ2-1 few TRBV7-9 . TGTGCCAGCAGCTTAACAGGGAGTGAGCAGTTCTTC CASSLTGSEQFF
13 TRBJ2-5 . TRBV2 . TGTGCCAGCAGTGAGAGTGAGCAAGAGACCCAGTACTTC CASSESEQETQYF
18 TRBJ2-3 . TRBV9 TRBD2 TGTGCCAGCAGCCCCAGAGGACTGGGTAGCGGGAGCGCAGATACGCAGTATTTT CASSPRGLGSGSADTQYF
14 TRBJ2-7 . TRBV7-9 TRBD1 TGTGCCAGCAGCGCGGGGGACAGGGTCTACGAGCAGTACTTC CASSAGDRVYEQYF
15 TRBJ1-2 few TRBV6-1 . TGTGCCAGCAGTGAAAGGGAGGGACTCCTATATGGCTACACCTTC CASSEREGLLYGYTF
13 TRBJ2-2 . TRBV19 TRBD2 TGTGCCAGTAGTCGGGGGGTGGCCGGGGAGCTGTTTTTT CASSRGVAGELFF
13 TRBJ2-7 . TRBV7-9 . TGTTCCAGCAGCCTTAGTGGGGGCGATGGGCAGTACTTC CSSSLSGGDGQYF
14 TRBJ1-5 . TRBV5-5 . TGTGCCAGCAGCCTACAGACACTTAATCAGCCCCAGCATTTT CASSLQTLNQPQHF
13 TRBJ1-2 . TRBV2 . TGTGCCAGCAGACAGGGCGCGGGTGGTGGCTACACCTTC CASRQGAGGGYTF
14 TRBJ1-1 . TRBV14 . TGTGCCAGCAGCGAGGCCATTGTGAACACTGAAGCTTTCTTT CASSEAIVNTEAFF
14 TRBJ2-7 once TRBV6-1 . TGTGCCAGCTCTCCGGCGGTTGACTCCTACGAGCAGTACTTC CASSPAVDSYEQYF
18 TRBJ2-3 few TRBV11-1 TRBD2 TGTGCCAGCAGCTTAGCCTTACTAGCGGGAGCGAGATCAGATACGCAGTATTTT CASSLALLAGARSDTQYF
16 TRBJ2-1 few TRBV27 TRBD2 TGTGCCAGCAGTTTAGTTGGGACTAGCGGGAGAAAGGAGCAGTTCTTC CASSLVGTSGRKEQFF
18 TRBJ2-1 . TRBV7-9 TRBD2 TGTTCCAGCAGCCAGCCCGGGACTAGCGGGAGGAAAAGCAATGAGCAGTTCTTC CSSSQPGTSGRKSNEQFF
15 TRBJ1-1 . TRBV6-5 . TGTGCCAGCAGTTACCCCCGCGAAGGGGCATTTGAAGCTTTCTTT CASSYPREGAFEAFF
15 TRBJ1-2 . TRBV30 TRBD1 TGTGCCTGGAGCGAGGGGTCGGACAGGCGCTATGGCTACACCTTC CAWSEGSDRRYGYTF